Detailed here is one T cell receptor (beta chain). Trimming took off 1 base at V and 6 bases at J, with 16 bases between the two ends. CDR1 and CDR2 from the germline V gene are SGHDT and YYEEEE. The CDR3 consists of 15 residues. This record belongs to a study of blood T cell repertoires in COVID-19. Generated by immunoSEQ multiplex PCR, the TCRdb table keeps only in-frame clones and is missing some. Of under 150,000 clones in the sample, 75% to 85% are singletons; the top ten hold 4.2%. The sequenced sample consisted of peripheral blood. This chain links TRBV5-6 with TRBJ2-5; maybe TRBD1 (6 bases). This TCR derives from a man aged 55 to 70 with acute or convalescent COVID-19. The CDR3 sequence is CASSLPRQEEKTQYF. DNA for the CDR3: TGTGCCAGCAGCTTGCCCCGACAGGAGGAAAAGACCCAGTACTTC.